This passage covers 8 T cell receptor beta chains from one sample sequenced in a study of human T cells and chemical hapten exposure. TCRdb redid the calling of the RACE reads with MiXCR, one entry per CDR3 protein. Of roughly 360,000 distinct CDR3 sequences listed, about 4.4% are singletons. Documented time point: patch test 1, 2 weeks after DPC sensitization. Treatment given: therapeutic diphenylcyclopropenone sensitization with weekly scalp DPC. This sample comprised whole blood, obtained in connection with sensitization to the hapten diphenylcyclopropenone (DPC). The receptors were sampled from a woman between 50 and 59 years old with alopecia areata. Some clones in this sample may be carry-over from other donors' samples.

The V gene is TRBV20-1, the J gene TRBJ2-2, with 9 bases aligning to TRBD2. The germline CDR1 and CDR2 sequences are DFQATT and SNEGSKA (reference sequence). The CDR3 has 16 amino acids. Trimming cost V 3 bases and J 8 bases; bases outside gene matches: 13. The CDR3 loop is CSASPTSGPLGGELFF. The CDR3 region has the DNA TGCAGTGCTAGCCCTACTAGCGGGCCACTCGGGGGGGAGCTGTTTTTT.

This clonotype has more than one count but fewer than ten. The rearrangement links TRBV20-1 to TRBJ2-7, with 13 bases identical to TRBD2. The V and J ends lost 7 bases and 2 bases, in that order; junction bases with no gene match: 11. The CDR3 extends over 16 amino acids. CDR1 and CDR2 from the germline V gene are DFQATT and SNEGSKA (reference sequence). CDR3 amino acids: CSGTETSGRPTYEQYF. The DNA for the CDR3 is TGCAGTGGGACCGAGACTAGCGGGAGGCCAACCTACGAGCAGTACTTC.

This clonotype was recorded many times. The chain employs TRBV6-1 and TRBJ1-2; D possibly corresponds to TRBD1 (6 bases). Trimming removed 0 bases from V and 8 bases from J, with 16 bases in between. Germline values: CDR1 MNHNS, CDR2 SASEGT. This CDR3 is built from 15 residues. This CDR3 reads CASSEADSGAWGYTF. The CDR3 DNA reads TGTGCCAGCAGTGAAGCAGACTCAGGGGCCTGGGGCTACACCTTC.

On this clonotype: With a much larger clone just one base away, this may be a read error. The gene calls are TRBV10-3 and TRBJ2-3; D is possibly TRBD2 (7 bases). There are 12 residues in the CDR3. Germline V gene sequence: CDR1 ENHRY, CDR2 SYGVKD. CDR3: CDIGGPEDTQYF. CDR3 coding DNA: TGTGACATCGGGGGGCCGGAAGATACGCAGTATTTT.

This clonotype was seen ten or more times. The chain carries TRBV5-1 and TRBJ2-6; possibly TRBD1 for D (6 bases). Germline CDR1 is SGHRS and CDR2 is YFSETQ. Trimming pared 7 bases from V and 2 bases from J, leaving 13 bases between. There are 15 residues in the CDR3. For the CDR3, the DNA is TGCGCCAGCGAGGCAGGGGTCCCTGGGGCCAACGTCCTGACTTTC. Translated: CASEAGVPGANVLTF.

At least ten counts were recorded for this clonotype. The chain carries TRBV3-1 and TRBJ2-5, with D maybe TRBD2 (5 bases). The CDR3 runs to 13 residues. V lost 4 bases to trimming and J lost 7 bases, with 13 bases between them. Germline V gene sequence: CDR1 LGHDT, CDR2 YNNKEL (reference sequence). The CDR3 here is CASSPSSLGTQYF. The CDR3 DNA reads TGTGCCAGCAGCCCTAGCAGCCTCGGGACCCAGTACTTC.

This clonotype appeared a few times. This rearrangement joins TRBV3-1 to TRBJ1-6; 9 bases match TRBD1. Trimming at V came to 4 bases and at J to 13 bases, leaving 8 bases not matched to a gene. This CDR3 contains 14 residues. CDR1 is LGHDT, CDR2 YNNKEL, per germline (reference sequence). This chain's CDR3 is CASSPLDRGLPLHF. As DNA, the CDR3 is TGTGCCAGCAGCCCCTTGGACAGGGGCCTTCCCCTCCACTTT.

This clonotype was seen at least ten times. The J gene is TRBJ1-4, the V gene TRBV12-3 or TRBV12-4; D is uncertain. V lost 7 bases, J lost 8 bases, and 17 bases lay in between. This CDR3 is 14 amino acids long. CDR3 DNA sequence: TGTGCCAGCACCCTAACCGGGCTGGGGGAAAAACTGTTTTTT. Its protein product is CASTLTGLGEKLFF.